This T cell receptor beta chain was documented in a study of T cell responses to AZD1222 COVID-19 vaccine. Findings and caveats of the study: Unmutated regions of variants are reportedly targeted by nearly half of spike-specific TCRs.

Regarding this clone: Its specificity is not known.

The V end was cut by 0 bases, the J end by 2 bases, with 10 bases between. The CDR3 is 15 residues long. Looked up from germline, CDR1 is SGHRS and CDR2 is YFSETQ. Method: immunoSEQ multiplex PCR; TCRdb's copy keeps in-frame clones and lacks some. The profile shows over 100,000 clones, 90% of them singletons. This TCR was recovered from an adult in good health. The sequenced sample was peripheral blood, obtained on day 0 of AZD1222 vaccination. This rearrangement joins TRBV5-1 to TRBJ2-3; D not resolved. The CDR3 DNA is TGCGCCAGCAGCTTGGGGTGGCCTGACACAGATACGCAGTATTTT. Protein: CASSLGWPDTDTQYF.